Shown below are 11 T cell receptor beta chains from a single sample sequenced in a study of Graves' ophthalmopathy and Graves' hyperthyroidism. The authors amplified TCR beta CDR3 regions, and they did so from RNA transcripts for repertoire sequencing. HTBI-primed RT-PCR formed the first round, and a multiplex PCR formed the second. TCRdb processed the multiplex PCR reads anew with MiXCR; each CDR3 protein has one entry. The sample yields more than 150,000 distinct CDR3 sequences, 37% seen once. The sample comprised peripheral blood. The receptors shown here come from a woman in her 40s with Graves' ophthalmopathy.

The rearrangement uses TRBV28 and TRBJ1-6; 7 bases align to TRBD1. The length of the CDR3 is 17 residues. Germline V gene lookup returns CDR1 MDHEN and CDR2 SYDVKM. J gave up 6 bases and V 6 bases, and 14 bases lay outside the gene matches. The CDR3 sequence is CASRGTELSGFNSPLHF. The CDR3 DNA follows: TGTGCCAGCAGGGGGACAGAGCTATCTGGATTTAATTCACCCCTCCACTTT.

This clonotype was found many times. This may come from a read error, since a much larger clone is one base off. This sequence joins TRBV7-3 and TRBJ1-1; weak D call: TRBD1 (6 bases). Germline assignment: CDR1 SGHTA and CDR2 FQGTGA. The V end was cut by 2 bases, the J end by 0 bases, with 10 bases between. There are 15 residues in the CDR3. The CDR3 protein is CASSLSGDMNTEAFF. In DNA form, the CDR3 reads TGTGCCAGCAGCTTATCGGGGGACATGAACACTGAAGCTTTCTTT. Combining the CDR3 with reference TRBV7-3 and TRBJ1-1 gives the whole variable domain GAGVSQTPSNKVTEKGKYVELRCDPISGHTALYWYRQSLGQGPEFLIYFQGTGAADDSGLPNDRFFAVRPEGSVSTLKIQRTERGDSAVYLCASSLSGDMNTEAFFGQGTRLTVV.

The chain combines TRBV13 with TRBJ2-7; no firm D call. The CDR3 runs to 14 residues. Germline V CDR1 and CDR2: PRHDT, FYEKMQ (reference sequence). V was trimmed by 1 base and J by 0 bases, leaving 7 bases between them. As DNA, the CDR3 is TGTGCCAGCAGCTTAGCCACTTACTCCTACGAGCAGTACTTC. This encodes CASSLATYSYEQYF.

This clonotype was detected many times. This sequence joins TRBV7-2 and TRBJ1-6; D remains unclear. The CDR3 spans 14 residues. Germline V gene data show CDR1 as SGHTA and CDR2 as FQGNSA. V shed 3 bases and J shed 9 bases, with 12 bases lying between them. In nucleotides, the CDR3 is TGTGCCAGCAGCTTTGGTGGTGTCCGTTCACCCCTCCACTTT. Protein: CASSFGGVRSPLHF.

This chain links TRBV28 with TRBJ1-3, with 9 bases lining up with TRBD1. Germline CDR1 and CDR2: MDHEN and SYDVKM. This CDR3 spans 15 amino acids. Trimming removed 6 bases from V and 1 base from J; junction bases left unmatched: 4. CDR3 protein: CASRRQGESGNTIYF. CDR3 DNA: TGTGCCAGCAGAAGACAGGGGGAATCTGGAAACACCATATATTTT.

This clonotype has ten or more counts. The chain joins TRBV11-1 to TRBJ1-6; D not resolved. The V end lost 3 bases, the J end lost 8 bases, and 5 bases lay between the germline ends. In germline, CDR1 is SGHAT, CDR2 FQDESV (reference sequence). The CDR3 has 12 amino acids. CDR3 sequence (DNA): TGTGCCAGCAGCTTCGGTGATTCACCCCTCCACTTT. Translation gives CASSFGDSPLHF.

This clonotype was detected many times. The genes are TRBV19 and TRBJ1-2; D remains unclear. V was cut by 5 bases and J by 3 bases, with 16 bases left in between. The germline CDR1 and CDR2 sequences are LNHDA and SQIVND (reference sequence). CDR3 length: 15 amino acids. The CDR3 loop is CASSPSKANDYGYTF. CDR3 bases: TGTGCCAGTAGTCCATCCAAAGCCAACGACTATGGCTACACCTTC.

This clonotype was seen many times. The genes are TRBV11-1 and TRBJ1-1, with D possibly matching TRBD1 (5 bases). In germline, CDR1 is SGHAT, CDR2 FQDESV (reference sequence). The CDR3 has 17 amino acids. The V gene lost 5 bases and the J gene lost 4 bases, with 23 bases spanning the gap. The CDR3 coding sequence is TGTGCCAGCAGCCCCCGAATCAGAGGGCAGGGCCCCACTGAAGCTTTCTTT. Its translation: CASSPRIRGQGPTEAFF.

This clonotype showed up just a few times. The chain joins TRBV12-3 or TRBV12-4 to TRBJ1-5; D unresolved. Trimming cost V 6 bases and J 1 base, with 13 bases left between them. There are 15 residues in the CDR3. The CDR3 protein is CASSPGSLSNQPQHF. Written as DNA, the CDR3 is TGTGCCAGCAGCCCTGGCAGTCTGAGCAATCAGCCCCAGCATTTT.

This clonotype was detected ten times or more. The DNA for the CDR3 is TGTGCCAGCAGCGACAGGGGGAGCACTGAAGCTTTCTTT. Translating gives CASSDRGSTEAFF. This sequence joins TRBV11-3 and TRBJ1-1, with TRBD1 matching over 9 bases. The CDR3 spans 13 residues. Germline V CDR1 and CDR2: SGHNT, YENEEA. The V gene end was trimmed by 5 bases and the J gene end by 4 bases; junction bases not matched to a gene: 2.

This clonotype came up many times. V is TRBV6-5 and J is TRBJ1-1, with 10 bases aligning to TRBD1. Germline assignment: CDR1 MNHEY and CDR2 SVGAGI. CDR3 length: 13 residues. Losses at the gene ends were 6 bases for V and 8 bases for J; bases not matched to a gene: 6. CDR3 in amino acids: CASRSGQGWEAFF. The CDR3 DNA is TGTGCCAGCAGATCGGGACAGGGGTGGGAAGCTTTCTTT.